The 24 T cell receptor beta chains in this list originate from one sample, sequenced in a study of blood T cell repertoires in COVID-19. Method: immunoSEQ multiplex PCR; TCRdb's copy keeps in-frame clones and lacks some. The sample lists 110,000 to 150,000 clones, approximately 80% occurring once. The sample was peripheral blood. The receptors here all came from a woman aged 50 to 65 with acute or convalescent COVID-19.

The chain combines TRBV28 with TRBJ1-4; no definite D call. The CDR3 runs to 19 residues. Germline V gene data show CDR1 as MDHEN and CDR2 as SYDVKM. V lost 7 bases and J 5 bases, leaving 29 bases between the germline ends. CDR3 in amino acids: CASTPGDGGGVAPNEKLFF. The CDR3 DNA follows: TGTGCCAGCACCCCTGGGGATGGCGGCGGGGTAGCCCCAAATGAAAAACTGTTTTTT.

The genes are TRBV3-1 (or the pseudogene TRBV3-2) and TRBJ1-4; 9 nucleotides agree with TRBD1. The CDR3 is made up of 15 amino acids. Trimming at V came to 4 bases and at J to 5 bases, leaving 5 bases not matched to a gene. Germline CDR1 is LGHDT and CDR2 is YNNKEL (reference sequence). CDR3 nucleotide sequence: TGTGCCAGCAGCCTCGCCGGGACAGGGAATGAAAAACTGTTTTTT. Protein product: CASSLAGTGNEKLFF.

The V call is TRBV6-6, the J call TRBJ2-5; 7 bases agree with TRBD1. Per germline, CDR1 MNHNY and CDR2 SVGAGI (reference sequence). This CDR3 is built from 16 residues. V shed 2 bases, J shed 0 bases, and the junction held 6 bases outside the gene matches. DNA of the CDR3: TGTGCCAGCAGTTACGGACAGGCGACTAACCAAGAGACCCAGTACTTC. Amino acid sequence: CASSYGQATNQETQYF.

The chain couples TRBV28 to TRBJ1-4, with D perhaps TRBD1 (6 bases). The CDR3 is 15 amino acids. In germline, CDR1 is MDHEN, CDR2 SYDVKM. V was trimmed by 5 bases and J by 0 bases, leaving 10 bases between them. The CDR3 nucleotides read TGTGCCAGCAGTCCCCCAGGGGCAACTAATGAAAAACTGTTTTTT. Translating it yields CASSPPGATNEKLFF.

The CDR3, as DNA: TGTGCCAGCAGCGTAGGGGCAGGGGGCTCGCAGCCCCAGCATTTT. Its translation is CASSVGAGGSQPQHF. The V call is TRBV9, the J call TRBJ1-5; 8 bases fit TRBD1. The CDR3 consists of 15 residues. V lost 0 bases and J lost 7; bases outside the gene matches: 6. CDR1 is SGDLS and CDR2 is YYNGEE in the germline V gene.

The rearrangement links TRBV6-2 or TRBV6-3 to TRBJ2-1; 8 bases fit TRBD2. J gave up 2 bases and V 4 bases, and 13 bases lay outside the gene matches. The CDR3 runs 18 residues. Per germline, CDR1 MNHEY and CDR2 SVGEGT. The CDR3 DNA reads TGTGCCAGCAGTTCCCCTCACGGTGCGGGGGGCGCCTACAATGAGCAGTTCTTC. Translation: CASSSPHGAGGAYNEQFF.

CDR3 DNA sequence: TGTGCCAGCAGTTCACAGGGGACTAACTATGGCTACACCTTC. The encoded protein is CASSSQGTNYGYTF. The chain uses TRBV28 and TRBJ1-2, with 7 bases fitting TRBD1. Germline loops: CDR1 MDHEN, CDR2 SYDVKM. This CDR3 region has 14 residues. The V and J ends lost 4 bases and 0 bases, in that order; junction bases with no gene match: 2.

The CDR3 spells CASSGYRDRNNYGYTF. The CDR3 DNA reads as TGTGCCAGCAGCGGCTACCGGGACAGGAATAACTATGGCTACACCTTC. The rearrangement joins TRBV9 to TRBJ1-2; 8 bases agree with TRBD1. Trimming removed 3 bases from V and 1 base from J; junction bases left unmatched: 8. CDR1 SGDLS and CDR2 YYNGEE come from the germline V gene. This CDR3 contains 16 residues.

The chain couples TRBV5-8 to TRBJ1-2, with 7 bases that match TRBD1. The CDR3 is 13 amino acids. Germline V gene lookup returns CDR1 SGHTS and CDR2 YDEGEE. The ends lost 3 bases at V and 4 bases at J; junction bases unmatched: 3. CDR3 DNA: TGTGCCAGCAGCTCTGGACAGGTCTATGGCTACACCTTC. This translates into CASSSGQVYGYTF.

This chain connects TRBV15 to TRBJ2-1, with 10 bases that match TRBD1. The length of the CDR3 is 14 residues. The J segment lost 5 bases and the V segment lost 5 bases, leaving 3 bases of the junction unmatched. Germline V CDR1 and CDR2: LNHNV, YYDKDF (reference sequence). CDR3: CATSGTGADNEQFF. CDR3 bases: TGTGCCACCAGCGGGACAGGGGCGGACAATGAGCAGTTCTTC.

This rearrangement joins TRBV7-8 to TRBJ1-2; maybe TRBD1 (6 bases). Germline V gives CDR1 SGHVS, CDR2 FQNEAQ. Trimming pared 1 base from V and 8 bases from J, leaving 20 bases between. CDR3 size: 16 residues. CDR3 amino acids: CASSLGRRRGAWGYTF. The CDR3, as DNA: TGTGCCAGCAGCTTAGGACGCCGGCGGGGGGCGTGGGGCTACACCTTC.

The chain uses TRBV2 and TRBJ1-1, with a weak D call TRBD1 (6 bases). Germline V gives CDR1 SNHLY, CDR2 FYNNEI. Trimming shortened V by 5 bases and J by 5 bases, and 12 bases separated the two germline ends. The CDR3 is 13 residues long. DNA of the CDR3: TGTGCCAGCAGTACACAGGGTGGTACTGAAGCTTTCTTT. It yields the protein CASSTQGGTEAFF.

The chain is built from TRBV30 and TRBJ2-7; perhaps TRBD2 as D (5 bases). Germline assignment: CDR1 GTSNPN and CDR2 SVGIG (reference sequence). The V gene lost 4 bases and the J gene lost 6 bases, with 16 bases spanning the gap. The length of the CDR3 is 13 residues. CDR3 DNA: TGTGCCTGGAATCGAGACTACCCCCTCGAGCAGTACTTC. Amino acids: CAWNRDYPLEQYF.

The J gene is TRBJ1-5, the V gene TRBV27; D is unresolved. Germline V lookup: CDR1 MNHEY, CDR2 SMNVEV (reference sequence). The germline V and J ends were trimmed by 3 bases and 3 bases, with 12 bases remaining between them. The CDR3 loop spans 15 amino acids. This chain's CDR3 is CASSFSGVDNQPQHF. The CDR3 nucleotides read TGTGCCAGCAGTTTCTCCGGGGTCGACAATCAGCCCCAGCATTTT.

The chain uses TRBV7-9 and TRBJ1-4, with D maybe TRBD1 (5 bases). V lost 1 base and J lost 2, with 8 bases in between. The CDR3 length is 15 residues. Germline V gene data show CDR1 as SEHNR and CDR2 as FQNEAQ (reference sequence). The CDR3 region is CASSLDQGTNEKLFF. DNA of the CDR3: TGTGCCAGCAGCTTAGACCAGGGCACTAATGAAAAACTGTTTTTT.

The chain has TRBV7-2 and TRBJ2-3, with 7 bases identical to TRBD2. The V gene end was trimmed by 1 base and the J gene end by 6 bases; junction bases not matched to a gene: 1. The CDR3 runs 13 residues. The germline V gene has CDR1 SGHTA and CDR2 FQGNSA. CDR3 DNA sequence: TGTGCCAGCAGCTTAGTCGGGGGGGATACGCAGTATTTT. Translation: CASSLVGGDTQYF. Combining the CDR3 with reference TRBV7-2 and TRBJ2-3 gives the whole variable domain GAGVSQSPSNKVTEKGKDVELRCDPISGHTALYWYRQSLGQGLEFLIYFQGNSAPDKSGLPSDRFSAERTGGSVSTLTIQRTQQEDSAVYLCASSLVGGDTQYFGPGTRLTVL.

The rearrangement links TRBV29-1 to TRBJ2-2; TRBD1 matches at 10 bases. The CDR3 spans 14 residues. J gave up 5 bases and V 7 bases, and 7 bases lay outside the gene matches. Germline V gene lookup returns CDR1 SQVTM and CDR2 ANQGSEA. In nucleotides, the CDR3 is TGCAGCGGAGGGACAGGGGTGCCGACCGGGGAGCTGTTTTTT. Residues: CSGGTGVPTGELFF.

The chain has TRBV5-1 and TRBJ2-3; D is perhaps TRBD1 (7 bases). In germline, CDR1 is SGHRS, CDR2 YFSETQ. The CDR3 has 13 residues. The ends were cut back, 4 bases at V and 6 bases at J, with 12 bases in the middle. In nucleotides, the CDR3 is TGCGCCAGCAGCCTGGGGGGACAGGATACGCAGTATTTT. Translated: CASSLGGQDTQYF.

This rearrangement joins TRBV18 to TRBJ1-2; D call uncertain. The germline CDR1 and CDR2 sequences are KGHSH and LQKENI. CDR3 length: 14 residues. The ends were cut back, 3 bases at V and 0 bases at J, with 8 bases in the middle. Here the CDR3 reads CASSPLKANYGYTF. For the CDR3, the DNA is TGTGCCAGCTCACCTCTAAAAGCTAACTATGGCTACACCTTC.

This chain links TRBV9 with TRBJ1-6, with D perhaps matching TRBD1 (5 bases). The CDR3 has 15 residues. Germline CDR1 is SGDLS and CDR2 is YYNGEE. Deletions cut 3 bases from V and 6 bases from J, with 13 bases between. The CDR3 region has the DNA TGTGCCAGCAGCGGGGGCCTTATCGGTAATTCACCCCTCCACTTT. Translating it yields CASSGGLIGNSPLHF. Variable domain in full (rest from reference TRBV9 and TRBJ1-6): DSGVTQTPKHLITATGQRVTLRCSPRSGDLSVYWYQQSLDQGLQFLIQYYNGEERAKGNILERFSAQQFPDLHSELNLSSLELGDSALYFCASSGGLIGNSPLHFGNGTRLTVT.

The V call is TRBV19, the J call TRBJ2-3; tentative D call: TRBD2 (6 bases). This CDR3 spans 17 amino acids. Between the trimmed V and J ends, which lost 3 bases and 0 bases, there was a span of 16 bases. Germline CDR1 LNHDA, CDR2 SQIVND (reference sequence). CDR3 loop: CASSIPSTGTSTDTQYF. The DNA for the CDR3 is TGTGCCAGTAGTATCCCTTCGACGGGGACTAGCACAGATACGCAGTATTTT.

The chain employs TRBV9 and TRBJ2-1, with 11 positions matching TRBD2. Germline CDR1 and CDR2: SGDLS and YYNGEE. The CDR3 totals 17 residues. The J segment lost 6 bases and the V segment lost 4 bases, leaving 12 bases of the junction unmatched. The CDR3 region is CASSQDPTSGGVNEQFF. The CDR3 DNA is TGTGCCAGCAGCCAGGACCCAACTAGCGGGGGAGTCAATGAGCAGTTCTTC.

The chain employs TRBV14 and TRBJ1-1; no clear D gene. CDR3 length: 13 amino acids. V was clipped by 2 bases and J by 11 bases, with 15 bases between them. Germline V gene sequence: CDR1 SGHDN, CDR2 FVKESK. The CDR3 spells CASSQSNTGKAFF. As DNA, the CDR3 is TGTGCCAGCAGCCAATCTAATACCGGGAAGGCTTTCTTT. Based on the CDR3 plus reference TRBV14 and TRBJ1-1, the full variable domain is EAGVTQFPSHSVIEKGQTVTLRCDPISGHDNLYWYRRVMGKEIKFLLHFVKESKQDESGMPNNRFLAERTGGTYSTLKVQPAELEDSGVYFCASSQSNTGKAFFGQGTRLTVV.

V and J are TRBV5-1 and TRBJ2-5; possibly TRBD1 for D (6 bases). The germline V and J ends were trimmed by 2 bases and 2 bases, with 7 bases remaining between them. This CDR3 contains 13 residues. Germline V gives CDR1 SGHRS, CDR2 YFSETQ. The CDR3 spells CASSFRGQETQYF. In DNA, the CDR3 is TGCGCCAGCAGCTTTAGGGGGCAAGAGACCCAGTACTTC.